The present TCR beta chain was sequenced within a study of cytomegalovirus exposure and HLA in healthy donors. TCRdb's copy holds only in-frame clones and misses some; the assay was immunoSEQ multiplex PCR. The sample carries approximately 88,000 clones, 90% to 97% recorded once. With 6 bases clipped from V and 6 bases from J, the junction kept 11 bases outside the gene matches. This CDR3 is built from 14 residues. Germline CDR1 is SGHVS and CDR2 is FNYEAQ. This clone has just one count. Source material: PBMCs. The clonotype comes from a woman between 18 and 29 years old in good health and CMV-seronegative. The chain recombines TRBV7-6 with TRBJ2-7; TRBD1 matches at 7 bases. Here the CDR3 DNA reads TGTGCCAGCAGTCTACCGCTGTCAGGGGGCGAGCAGTACTTC. It translates to CASSLPLSGGEQYF. The full variable domain, in which reference TRBV7-6 and TRBJ2-7 provide the parts outside the CDR3, is GAGVSQSPRYKVTKRGQDVALRCDPISGHVSLYWYRQALGQGPEFLTYFNYEAQQDKSGLPNDRFSAERPEGSISTLTIQRTEQRDSAMYRCASSLPLSGGEQYFGPGTRLTVT.